This T cell receptor (beta chain) appears in the sequencing data of a study of control samples from healthy donors and cancer patients. This clone was counted once. This table comes from immunoSEQ multiplex PCR, and its TCRdb copy is limited to in-frame clones, with some not included. The table has approximately 150,000 clones, approximately 94% seen once. The sequence came from a man in his fifties or sixties with colorectal cancer. The sample taken for sequencing was PBMCs.

The CDR3 sequence is CSVVAGSTDTQYF. The CDR3 region has the DNA TGCAGCGTTGTAGCGGGGAGCACAGATACGCAGTATTTT. The gene calls are TRBV29-1 and TRBJ2-3; TRBD2 aligns across 8 bases. CDR3 length: 13 amino acids. Germline trimming cut 4 bases from V and 0 bases from J; bases unmatched to any gene: 0. Germline V gives CDR1 SQVTM, CDR2 ANQGSEA.